This T cell receptor (beta chain) is drawn from a study of T cells in Graves' hyperthyroidism and ophthalmopathy. Amplification targeted TCR beta CDR3 regions from RNA transcripts. Initially, a first-round RT-PCR of the TCR CDR3 employed the HTBI primer set. TCRdb called the multiplex PCR reads again in MiXCR, with one record for every CDR3 protein. The sample yields approximately 630,000 distinct CDR3 sequences, 15% to 20% seen once. This clonotype was detected a few times. The CDR3 contains 13 residues. The V gene lost 4 bases and the J gene lost 8 bases, with 13 bases spanning the gap. Germline V gene lookup returns CDR1 SGDLS and CDR2 YYNGEE.

The specimen sequenced was blood. The chain links TRBV9 to TRBJ2-1; D ambiguous. This receptor was identified in a young woman with Graves' hyperthyroidism. The CDR3 coding sequence is TGTGCCAGCAGCAAACGTAGGACGGATGAGCAGTTCTTC. Its protein is CASSKRRTDEQFF.